This T cell receptor beta chain emerged from a study of blood T cell repertoires in COVID-19. The V end was cut by 4 bases, the J end by 3 bases, with 17 bases between. The CDR3 runs 15 residues. The germline CDR1 and CDR2 sequences are SGHRS and YFSETQ. Using immunoSEQ multiplex PCR, the repertoire was profiled, and TCRdb retains in-frame clones only, with some absent. This table has a few hundred thousand clones, 70% to 85% appearing once. This sequence joins TRBV5-1 and TRBJ2-7, with D possibly being TRBD2 (5 bases). This receptor was obtained from a man aged 40-50 years who had recovered from COVID-19. Source material: PBMCs or T cells enriched from blood (not recorded which). CDR3 amino acids: CASSTWTGDGYEQYF. The CDR3 bases are TGCGCCAGCAGCACCTGGACCGGGGATGGCTACGAGCAGTACTTC.